These 4 T cell receptor beta chains were all obtained from the same sample, sequenced in a study of CXCR3-negative and CXCR3-positive naive CD8 T cells. General study results and limits: More hydrophobic TRB CDR3s were found in CXCR3-positive naive cells than in CXCR3-negative naive cells.

Libraries were UMI-labeled 5' RACE TRB cDNA. With the 5' RACE reads reprocessed, TCRdb shows one record per CDR3 protein and no DNA. The table for this sample gives 150,000 to 160,000 distinct CDR3 sequences. Which antigens these TCRs recognize remains unknown. The source material was naive CXCR3+ CD8+ T cells from blood. Subset defined: CD45RO-CCR7+CD27+CD95- naive CD8+ T cells expressing CXCR3 (TNR3+). The receptors were gathered from a human donor in good health. Some clones in this sample may be carry-over from other donors' samples.

The chain couples TRBV29-1 to TRBJ1-1. The CDR3 is made up of 11 amino acids. CDR1 and CDR2 from the germline V gene are SQVTM and ANQGSEA. This CDR3 reads CSVGMNTEAFF.

This chain links TRBV29-1 with TRBJ2-4; absent DNA, TCRdb's TRBD2 call cannot be checked. The germline gives CDR1 SQVTM, CDR2 ANQGSEA. CDR3 length equals 14 residues. CDR3 sequence reads: CSVKDSGPKNIQYF.

The chain couples TRBV20-1 to TRBJ2-7; TCRdb proposes TRBD1, but this gene call is untestable without DNA. The CDR3 is made up of 13 amino acids. Germline loops: CDR1 DFQATT, CDR2 SNEGSKA (reference sequence). This CDR3 is CSARRLRGYEQYF.

V gene TRBV27 combines with J gene TRBJ1-2; the TCRdb D gene call, TRBD1, has no DNA to confirm it. The V gene's germline CDR1 is MNHEY and CDR2 SMNVEV (reference sequence). This CDR3 has 17 amino acids. CDR3 region: CASSSLLWDRTNYGYTF.